The clone carrying this T cell receptor beta chain was detected ten times or more. Its antigen is unknown. These data belong to a study of T cells in Graves' hyperthyroidism and ophthalmopathy. Across the study: Prior to any treatment, at the point of initial diagnosis, peripheral blood was collected. Points from the study as a whole: Ophthalmopathy, which appeared later, was predicted by the model a median around 6 months before onset. Within blood appeared most thyroid clonotypes that had expanded above 0.001.

This CDR3 region has 12 residues. Germline V lookup: CDR1 SGHAT, CDR2 FQNNGV. V dropped 10 bases and J dropped 4 bases, with 11 bases sitting between them. Template material for amplifying TCR beta CDR3 regions consisted of RNA transcripts. During a first-round RT-PCR of the TCR CDR3, the HTBI primer set was used. TCRdb re-called the multiplex PCR reads with MiXCR, one entry per CDR3 protein. The sample consists of a few hundred thousand distinct CDR3 sequences, approximately 15% of them appearing once. Sequenced input: blood. The receptor was isolated from a woman aged 18-29 years with Graves' hyperthyroidism. This rearrangement joins TRBV11-2 to TRBJ1-3, with TRBD1 as a possible D gene (6 bases). CDR3 in amino acids: CATSGTGNTIYF. The CDR3 coding sequence is TGTGCCACCTCAGGGACAGGAAACACCATATATTTT.